This passage covers 17 T cell receptor beta chains from one sample sequenced in a study of T cell responses to AZD1222 COVID-19 vaccine. Produced via immunoSEQ multiplex PCR; TCRdb's table is partial and in-frame only. The sample carries roughly 120,000 clones, 70% to 90% recorded once. Sample: peripheral blood, taken 28 days after the second AZD1222 dose. The receptor source for this set is an adult who received the AZD1222 COVID-19 vaccine.

This clone was detected once. The rearrangement links TRBV27 to TRBJ2-5; 10 bases match TRBD2. CDR3 length equals 19 residues. Germline loops: CDR1 MNHEY, CDR2 SMNVEV (reference sequence). Losses at the gene ends were 2 bases for V and 4 bases for J; bases not matched to a gene: 16. This chain's CDR3 is CASSLTPRTSGERGETQYF. The CDR3 nucleotides read TGTGCCAGCAGTTTAACCCCCCGGACTAGCGGAGAGAGGGGAGAGACCCAGTACTTC.

The CDR3 spells CASSQDFRGLYGYTF. CDR3 DNA sequence: TGCGCCAGCAGCCAAGATTTCAGGGGGCTATATGGCTACACCTTC. The chain couples TRBV4-1 to TRBJ1-2; 8 positions agree with TRBD1. Losses at the gene ends were 0 bases for V and 5 bases for J; bases not matched to a gene: 5. The CDR3 spans 15 residues. Germline CDR1 is MGHRA and CDR2 is YSYEKL.

The chain has TRBV6-6 and TRBJ1-2; 8 nucleotides agree with TRBD1. The CDR3 spans 15 residues. The trim removed 5 bases at V and 3 bases at J, leaving 8 bases unmatched. Germline V lookup: CDR1 MNHNY, CDR2 SVGAGI (reference sequence). The CDR3, as DNA: TGTGCCAGCAGTCGTCCAGGGGGCGCGGACTATGGCTACACCTTC. It is translated as CASSRPGGADYGYTF.

CDR3 in amino acids: CASSVDDYSNQPQHF. The CDR3 DNA reads TGTGCCAGCAGCGTAGACGATTATAGCAATCAGCCCCAGCATTTT. The rearrangement links TRBV9 to TRBJ1-5, with no clear D. The germline gives CDR1 SGDLS, CDR2 YYNGEE. V was pared by 0 bases and J by 0 bases, with 7 bases between. This CDR3 spans 15 amino acids. The variable domain in full, with the rest retrieved from reference TRBV9 and TRBJ1-5, is DSGVTQTPKHLITATGQRVTLRCSPRSGDLSVYWYQQSLDQGLQFLIQYYNGEERAKGNILERFSAQQFPDLHSELNLSSLELGDSALYFCASSVDDYSNQPQHFGDGTRLSIL.

Note on this clone: The junction departs from germline at one end; a sequencing error may be responsible. The chain employs TRBV7-7 and TRBJ2-5; D possibly matches TRBD1 or TRBD2 (5 bases each). The CDR3 runs 16 residues. Germline-derived CDR1 and CDR2 are SSHAT and FNYEAQ (reference sequence). The DNA for the CDR3 is TGTGCTAGCAGCCCCGGCAGGGTGGTAGCGCAAGAGACCCAGTACTTC. The encoded protein is CASSPGRVVAQETQYF. Complete variable domain (other parts from reference TRBV7-7 and TRBJ2-5): GAGVSQSPRYKVTKRGQDVTLRCDPISSHATLYWYQQALGQGPEFLTYFNYEAQPDKSGLPSDRFSAERPEGSISTLTIQRTEQRDSAMYRCASSPGRVVAQETQYFGPGTRLLVL.

The chain uses TRBV19 and TRBJ1-5; TRBD1 aligns across 11 bases. Germline CDR1 reads LNHDA; CDR2 reads SQIVND (reference sequence). CDR3 length: 15 residues. V was pared by 1 base and J by 4 bases, with 0 bases of the junction left unmatched. CDR3 DNA sequence: TGTGCCAGTAGTATAGGGGACAGGGGGAATCAGCCCCAGCATTTT. It codes for CASSIGDRGNQPQHF. Based on the CDR3 plus reference TRBV19 and TRBJ1-5, the full variable domain is DGGITQSPKYLFRKEGQNVTLSCEQNLNHDAMYWYRQDPGQGLRLIYYSQIVNDFQKGDIAEGYSVSREKKESFPLTVTSAQKNPTAFYLCASSIGDRGNQPQHFGDGTRLSIL.

The count of this clone is one. This chain joins TRBV9 and TRBJ1-1; D gene unclear. V lost 0 bases and J 3 bases, leaving 6 bases between the germline ends. CDR1 and CDR2 from the germline V gene are SGDLS and YYNGEE. The CDR3 spans 13 residues. CDR3 loop: CASSVDSDTEAFF. CDR3 DNA sequence: TGTGCCAGCAGCGTAGACAGCGACACTGAAGCTTTCTTT. The full variable domain, with the rest looked up from reference TRBV9 and TRBJ1-1, is DSGVTQTPKHLITATGQRVTLRCSPRSGDLSVYWYQQSLDQGLQFLIQYYNGEERAKGNILERFSAQQFPDLHSELNLSSLELGDSALYFCASSVDSDTEAFFGQGTRLTVV.

This clone was found a few times. The chain carries TRBV5-3 and TRBJ2-7; 8 bases line up with TRBD2. TRBV5-3 has ORF status, its function being uncertain. This CDR3 is 16 amino acids long. After removal of 3 bases from V and 0 bases from J, the junction contained 8 bases not matched to a gene. DNA of the CDR3: TGTGCCAGAAGCTGTGAGGGACTAGGGTGCTCCTACGAGCAGTACTTC. Encoded protein: CARSCEGLGCSYEQYF.

The V and J genes are TRBV4-3 and TRBJ2-1, with 8 bases identical to TRBD1. The germline V gene encodes CDR1 LGHNA and CDR2 YSLEER. V shed 0 bases, J shed 8 bases, and the junction held 9 bases outside the gene matches. This CDR3 spans 16 amino acids. The CDR3 region is CASSQDPQGAVDEQFF. CDR3 nucleotides: TGCGCCAGCAGCCAAGATCCCCAGGGGGCGGTCGATGAGCAGTTCTTC.

The V and J genes are TRBV3-1 (or the pseudogene TRBV3-2) and TRBJ1-4; 8 bases agree with TRBD1. Germline CDR1 is LGHDT and CDR2 is YNNKEL (reference sequence). This CDR3 is built from 14 residues. Trimming took 4 bases from V and 8 from J; bases not matched to a gene: 6. As DNA, the CDR3 is TGTGCCAGCAGCCGCACCGGGACAGGAGAAAAACTGTTTTTT. Protein: CASSRTGTGEKLFF.

This clone showed up just once. V usage is TRBV18 and J usage is TRBJ2-2; D possibly matches TRBD1 or TRBD2 (5 bases each). Germline lookup yields CDR1 KGHSH and CDR2 LQKENI. This CDR3 comprises 14 residues. Between the trimmed V and J ends, which lost 3 bases and 4 bases, there was a span of 9 bases. The chain's CDR3 is CASSPGTLTGELFF. The CDR3 nucleotides read TGTGCCAGCTCACCCGGGACCCTCACCGGGGAGCTGTTTTTT.

The chain combines TRBV28 with TRBJ2-1; 12 positions agree with TRBD2. Trimming took 3 bases from V and 1 from J; bases not matched to a gene: 22. The germline CDR1 and CDR2 sequences are MDHEN and SYDVKM. The CDR3 sequence is 23 residues long. CDR3 loop: CASSFSGRTPRTSGDWSYNEQFF. CDR3 DNA: TGTGCCAGCAGTTTCAGTGGCAGGACGCCTAGGACTAGCGGGGACTGGTCCTACAATGAGCAGTTCTTC.

This chain connects TRBV5-6 to TRBJ2-3; D call uncertain. The germline V and J ends were trimmed by 4 bases and 0 bases, with 9 bases remaining between them. Germline CDR1 is SGHDT and CDR2 is YYEEEE. This CDR3 is built from 14 residues. The CDR3 is CASSRSLSTDTQYF. CDR3 DNA sequence: TGTGCCAGCAGCCGTTCTTTAAGCACAGATACGCAGTATTTT.

The genes are TRBV9 and TRBJ1-4; 10 nucleotides line up with TRBD1. The trim removed 2 bases at V and 0 bases at J, leaving 1 base unmatched. CDR3 length: 16 residues. CDR1 and CDR2 (germline): SGDLS, YYNGEE. The CDR3 region is CASSVGTGATNEKLFF. In DNA form, the CDR3 reads TGTGCCAGCAGCGTTGGGACAGGGGCAACTAATGAAAAACTGTTTTTT.

The V gene is TRBV9, the J gene TRBJ2-1; 8 nucleotides align to TRBD1. CDR1 SGDLS and CDR2 YYNGEE come from the germline V gene. The trim removed 3 bases at V and 6 bases at J, leaving 5 bases unmatched. There are 14 residues in the CDR3. The CDR3 loop is CASSETGVGNEQFF. The CDR3 DNA is TGTGCCAGCAGCGAGACAGGGGTTGGCAATGAGCAGTTCTTC.

The chain has TRBV5-1 and TRBJ1-2, with D possibly being TRBD1 (6 bases). V lost 1 base to trimming and J lost 6 bases, with 16 bases between them. Germline loops: CDR1 SGHRS, CDR2 YFSETQ. The CDR3 runs to 15 residues. The CDR3 loop is CASSLLGAQGDGYTF. The CDR3 DNA is TGCGCCAGCAGCTTGTTGGGGGCGCAAGGGGATGGCTACACCTTC. The full variable domain, its missing parts supplied by reference TRBV5-1 and TRBJ1-2, is KAGVTQTPRYLIKTRGQQVTLSCSPISGHRSVSWYQQTPGQGLQFLFEYFSETQRNKGNFPGRFSGRQFSNSRSEMNVSTLELGDSALYLCASSLLGAQGDGYTFGSGTRLTVV.

This chain links TRBV3-1 (or the pseudogene TRBV3-2) with TRBJ1-2; maybe TRBD1 (5 bases). V gave up 0 bases and J gave up 8 bases, with 10 bases separating them. The CDR3 is 13 amino acids. The germline CDR1 and CDR2 sequences are LGHDT and YNNKEL (reference sequence). CDR3: CASSQDLGTGYTF. The CDR3 DNA reads TGTGCCAGCAGCCAAGATTTAGGGACCGGCTACACCTTC.